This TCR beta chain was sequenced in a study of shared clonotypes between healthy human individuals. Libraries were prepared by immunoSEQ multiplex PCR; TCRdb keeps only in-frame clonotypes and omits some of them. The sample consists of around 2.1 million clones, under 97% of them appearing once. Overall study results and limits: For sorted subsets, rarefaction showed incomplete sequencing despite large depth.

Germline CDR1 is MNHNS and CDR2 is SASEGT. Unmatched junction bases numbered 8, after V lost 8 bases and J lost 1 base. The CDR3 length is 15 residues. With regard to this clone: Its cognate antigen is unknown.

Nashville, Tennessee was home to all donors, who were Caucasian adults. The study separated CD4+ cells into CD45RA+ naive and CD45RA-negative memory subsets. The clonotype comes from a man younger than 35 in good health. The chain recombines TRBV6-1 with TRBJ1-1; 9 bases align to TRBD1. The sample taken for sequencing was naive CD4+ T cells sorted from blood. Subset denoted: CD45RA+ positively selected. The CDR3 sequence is CASRTGTGRNTEAFF. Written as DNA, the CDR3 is TGTGCCAGCCGAACCGGGACAGGGAGGAACACTGAAGCTTTCTTT.